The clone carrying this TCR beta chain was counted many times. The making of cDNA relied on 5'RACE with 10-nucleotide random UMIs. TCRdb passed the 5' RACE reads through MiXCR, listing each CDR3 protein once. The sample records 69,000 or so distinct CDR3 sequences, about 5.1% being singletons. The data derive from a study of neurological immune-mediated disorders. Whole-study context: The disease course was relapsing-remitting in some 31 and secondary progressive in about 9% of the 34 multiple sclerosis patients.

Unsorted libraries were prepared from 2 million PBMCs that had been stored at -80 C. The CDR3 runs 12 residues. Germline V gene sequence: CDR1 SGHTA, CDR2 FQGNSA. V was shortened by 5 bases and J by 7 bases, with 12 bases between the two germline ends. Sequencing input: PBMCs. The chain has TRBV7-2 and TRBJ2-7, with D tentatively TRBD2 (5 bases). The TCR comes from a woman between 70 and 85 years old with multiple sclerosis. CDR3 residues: CASSVDWREQYF. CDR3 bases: TGTGCCAGCAGCGTGGATTGGAGGGAGCAGTACTTC.